Below are 3 T cell receptor beta chains sequenced from a single sample in a study of T cell repertoires in cytomegalovirus infection. Their target antigens are unknown. A single record per CDR3 protein comes from TCRdb applying MiXCR to the reads. The sample includes roughly 570,000 distinct CDR3 sequences, under 45% of them seen just once. The sequenced sample was cultured PBMCs, obtained from culture after CMV antigen stimulation. The receptors stem from a human donor in good health (CMV status not recorded). Some clones in this sample may be carry-over from other donors' samples.

The chain recombines TRBV4-1 with TRBJ1-4; 9 bases map to TRBD1. CDR3 length: 15 residues. Germline CDR1 is MGHRA and CDR2 is YSYEKL. V shed 1 base, J shed 6 bases, and the junction held 3 bases outside the gene matches. DNA for the CDR3: TGCGCCAGCAGCCAAGGACAGGGGGTGGATGAAAAACTGTTTTTT. Translating it yields CASSQGQGVDEKLFF.

This chain links TRBV7-8 with TRBJ2-5, with D perhaps TRBD2 (7 bases). In germline, CDR1 is SGHVS, CDR2 FQNEAQ. Trimming took 8 bases from V and 4 from J, leaving 20 bases between them. The length of the CDR3 is 15 residues. The CDR3 spells CASGGGGRGGETQYF. The CDR3 DNA is TGTGCCAGCGGCGGTGGGGGGAGGGGGGGAGAGACCCAGTACTTC.

This clonotype was picked up one time. The rearrangement joins TRBV2 to TRBJ2-1; D is undetermined. The V gene's germline CDR1 is SNHLY and CDR2 FYNNEI. The CDR3 sequence is 14 residues long. Trimming left V 3 bases short and J 0 bases short, with 6 bases between. CDR3 loop: CASSESSSYNEQFF. The DNA for the CDR3 is TGTGCCAGCAGTGAGTCTAGCTCCTACAATGAGCAGTTCTTC.